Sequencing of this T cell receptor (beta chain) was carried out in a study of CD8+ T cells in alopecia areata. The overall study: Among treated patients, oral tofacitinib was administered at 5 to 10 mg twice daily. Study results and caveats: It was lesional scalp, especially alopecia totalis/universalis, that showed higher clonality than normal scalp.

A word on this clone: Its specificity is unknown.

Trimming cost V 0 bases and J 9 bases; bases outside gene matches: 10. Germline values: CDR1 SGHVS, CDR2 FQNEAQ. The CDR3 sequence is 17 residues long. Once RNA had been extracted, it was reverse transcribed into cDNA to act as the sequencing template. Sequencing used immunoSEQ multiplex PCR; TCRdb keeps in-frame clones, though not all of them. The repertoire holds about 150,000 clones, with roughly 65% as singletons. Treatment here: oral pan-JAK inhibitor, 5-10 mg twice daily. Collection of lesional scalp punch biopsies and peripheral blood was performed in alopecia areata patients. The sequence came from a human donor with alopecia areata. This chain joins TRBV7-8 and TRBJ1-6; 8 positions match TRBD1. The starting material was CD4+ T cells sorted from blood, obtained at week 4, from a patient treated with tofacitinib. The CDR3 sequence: CASSLAGIDRGGSPLHF. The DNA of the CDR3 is TGTGCCAGCAGCTTAGCGGGGATCGACAGGGGTGGTTCACCCCTCCACTTT. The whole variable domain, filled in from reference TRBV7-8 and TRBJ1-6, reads GAGVSQSPRYKVAKRGQDVALRCDPISGHVSLFWYQQALGQGPEFLTYFQNEAQLDKSGLPSDRFFAERPEGSVSTLKIQRTQQEDSAVYLCASSLAGIDRGGSPLHFGNGTRLTVT.